One sample yielded the 2 T cell receptor beta chains listed below, sequenced in a study of molecular identifiers for immune sequencing clone quantification. From the PCR reads, TCRdb called clonotypes with MiXCR, one entry per CDR3 protein. The profile covers approximately 97,000 distinct CDR3 sequences, with 24% appearing a single time and 0.85% to 1% taken by the ten largest. The sequenced sample consisted of naive CD8+ T cells from blood, with Jurkat cell RNA spiked in. Subset given: FACS-sorted CD8+CD4-CCR7+CD45RA+ naive T cells. These receptors were collected from a human donor in good health. Some libraries in this study had Jurkat cell RNA spiked in.

Ten or more counts support this clonotype. The DNA is omitted, as the CDR3 cannot be located on it reliably, and the CDR3 follows TCRdb's listing. The chain recombines TRBV4-1 with TRBJ1-5; the table calls TRBD1, which could not be checked here. Germline CDR1 and CDR2: MGHRA and YSYEKL. Both ends counted, the CDR3 spans 15 residues. Here the CDR3 reads CASSPFGAGNQPQHF.

In regard to this clonotype: A clone one base away is much larger, so this may be a read error. Lacking the conserved final phenylalanine or tryptophan, this CDR3 likely reflects a read error. V usage is TRBV7-2 and J usage is TRBJ2-1; 8 bases match TRBD2. Per the germline V gene, CDR1 is SGHTA and CDR2 is FQGNSA. There are 15 residues in the CDR3. With 4 bases clipped from V and 5 bases from J, the junction kept 7 bases outside the gene matches. This CDR3 is CASSSTSDPNNEQFS. The CDR3 coding sequence is TGTGCCAGCAGCTCGACTAGCGACCCGAACAATGAGCAGTTCTCC.